This T cell receptor beta chain was profiled in a study of T-cell reconstitution after alpha-beta-depleted transplantation in children. Construction of the TCRbeta library involved unique molecular identifiers. TCRdb passed the PCR reads through MiXCR, listing each CDR3 protein once. The data hold around 700,000 distinct CDR3 sequences, with roughly 13% observed a single time. At least ten counts were recorded for this clonotype. J gave up 8 bases and V 3 bases, and 14 bases lay outside the gene matches. Germline values: CDR1 DFQATT, CDR2 SNEGSKA (reference sequence). There are 16 residues in the CDR3.

Sample: PBMCs, taken before TCRalphabeta/CD19-depleted stem cell transplant. The receptor was derived from a girl between 2 and 10 years old with congenital amegakaryocytic thrombocytopenia, due to receive a stem cell transplant. V usage is TRBV20-1 and J usage is TRBJ2-1, with 9 bases matching TRBD2. The CDR3 DNA reads TGCAGTGCTAGCTTAAAAAGCGGGAGGCTCCGCTATGAGCAGTTCTTC. Translated: CSASLKSGRLRYEQFF.